A selection of T cell receptor beta chains follows, all from one sample in a study of blood T cell repertoires in COVID-19. Profiled with immunoSEQ multiplex PCR; TCRdb holds only in-frame clones, not every one. The profile shows roughly 11,000 clones, 80% to 90% of them singletons. Sequenced sample: peripheral blood. The receptors stem from a human donor in a cohort sampled during active COVID-19. CDR3s include the opening cysteine and the closing phenylalanine or tryptophan. The order of the fields is J gene, clone size, CDR3 length, V gene, D gene, CDR3 protein, CDR3 DNA. D genes are given only for firm matches. Some rows have no size entry. The others give once, few or many, or a class for an expanded clone.

>TRBJ2-7|NA|13|TRBV5-1|NA
CASQLDTFVEQYF
TGCGCCAGCCAATTGGACACTTTCGTCGAGCAGTACTTC
>TRBJ2-1|NA|13|TRBV11-3|NA
CASSLDLGGEQFF
TGTGCCAGCAGCTTAGATCTGGGAGGTGAGCAGTTCTTC
>TRBJ2-3|NA|16|TRBV5-1|TRBD2
CASSLLGLAGADTQYF
TGCGCCAGCAGCCTATTAGGACTAGCGGGGGCAGATACGCAGTATTTT
>TRBJ2-2|NA|17|TRBV5-8|TRBD2
CASTRGGQASNTGELFF
TGTGCCAGCACCCGGGGAGGGCAGGCGTCGAACACCGGGGAGCTGTTTTTT
>TRBJ2-3|NA|15|TRBV3-1/TRBV3-2|NA
CASSQEGRGTDTQYF
TGTGCCAGCAGCCAAGAGGGCAGAGGCACAGATACGCAGTATTTT
>TRBJ2-7|NA|14|TRBV3-1/TRBV3-2|TRBD2
CASSHGAGAYEQYF
TGTGCCAGCAGCCACGGAGCGGGGGCCTACGAGCAGTACTTC
>TRBJ2-1|NA|18|TRBV12-5|TRBD1
CASGPNFMDRGQLGEQFF
TGTGCTAGTGGCCCAAACTTCATGGACAGGGGGCAACTCGGGGAGCAGTTCTTC
>TRBJ2-5|NA|14|TRBV27|TRBD2
CASRAGTSGETQYF
TGTGCCAGCAGGGCCGGGACTAGCGGGGAGACCCAGTACTTC
>TRBJ2-7|NA|15|TRBV25-1|TRBD1
CASSGYRTGDGEQYF
TGTGCCAGCAGTGGGTACAGGACAGGGGACGGCGAGCAGTACTTC
>TRBJ2-1|NA|15|TRBV19|TRBD2
CASKWERGGYNEQFF
TGTGCCAGTAAATGGGAGCGGGGGGGCTACAATGAGCAGTTCTTC
>TRBJ1-1|NA|14|TRBV30|NA
CAWSVRALDTEAFF
TGTGCCTGGAGTGTGAGGGCGTTAGACACTGAAGCTTTCTTT
>TRBJ1-2|NA|13|TRBV14|NA
CASSSSPGYGYTF
TGTGCCAGCAGTTCAAGCCCAGGGTATGGCTACACCTTC
>TRBJ1-2|NA|11|TRBV12-5|NA
CASGYSVDYTF
TGTGCTAGTGGTTATAGCGTGGACTACACCTTC
>TRBJ2-3|NA|12|TRBV7-9|NA
CASSQGQDTQYF
TGTGCCAGCAGCCAAGGACAAGATACGCAGTATTTT
>TRBJ2-7|NA|10|TRBV29-1|TRBD2
CSVRGDEQYF
TGCAGCGTTCGGGGGGATGAGCAGTACTTC
>TRBJ2-7|NA|12|TRBV10-1|NA
CASSENSYEQYF
TGCGCCAGCAGTGAGAACAGCTACGAGCAGTACTTC
>TRBJ1-2|NA|15|TRBV7-2|NA
CASSSRGGAGYGYTF
TGTGCCAGCAGCTCCCGGGGGGGCGCCGGCTATGGCTACACCTTC
>TRBJ2-2|once|13|TRBV5-1|NA
CASKALDTGELFF
TGCGCCAGCAAGGCCCTAGACACCGGGGAGCTGTTTTTT
>TRBJ2-3|NA|16|TRBV27|TRBD2
CASGPILAGITDTQYF
TGTGCCAGCGGACCGATACTAGCGGGAATCACAGATACGCAGTATTTT
>TRBJ1-4|NA|13|TRBV25-1|NA
CASRGGANEKLFF
TGTGCCAGCAGAGGGGGGGCTAATGAAAAACTGTTTTTT
>TRBJ1-2|NA|15|TRBV5-1|NA
CASSLARGQNYGYTF
TGCGCCAGCAGCTTGGCCCGGGGTCAGAACTATGGCTACACCTTC
>TRBJ1-1|NA|13|TRBV5-1|TRBD1
CATRTGMNTEAFF
TGCGCCACCAGGACAGGGATGAACACTGAAGCTTTCTTT
>TRBJ2-1|NA|15|TRBV5-6|TRBD2
CASSLRAGGYNEQFF
TGTGCCAGCAGCTTGCGAGCGGGGGGGTACAATGAGCAGTTCTTC
>TRBJ1-5|NA|15|TRBV10-3|NA
CAISESSDSNQPQHF
TGTGCCATCAGTGAGTCGTCAGATAGCAATCAGCCCCAGCATTTT
>TRBJ2-1|NA|16|TRBV4-2|NA
CASSQPGGPGKGEQFF
TGTGCCAGCAGCCAGCCAGGGGGGCCGGGGAAGGGTGAGCAGTTCTTC
>TRBJ2-2|NA|16|TRBV27|TRBD2
CASSMWLAGFTGELFF
TGTGCCAGCAGTATGTGGCTAGCGGGTTTCACCGGGGAGCTGTTTTTT
>TRBJ2-7|NA|15|TRBV9|NA
CASSLRGGPSYEQYF
TGTGCCAGCAGCCTCCGTGGAGGGCCAAGCTACGAGCAGTACTTC
>TRBJ2-6|NA|16|TRBV7-3|NA
CASSPLTGTGANVLTF
TGTGCCAGCAGCCCCTTAACGGGGACTGGGGCCAACGTCCTGACTTTC
>TRBJ2-3|NA|16|TRBV7-3|TRBD2
CASSSSGGTGTDTQYF
TGTGCCAGCAGCTCTAGCGGGGGAACGGGCACAGATACGCAGTATTTT
>TRBJ2-7|once|13|TRBV6-5|NA
CATLTVYSYEQYF
TGTGCCACCCTGACAGTGTACTCCTACGAGCAGTACTTC
>TRBJ1-2|NA|15|TRBV5-6|NA
CASSPTGSNDYGYTF
TGTGCCAGCAGCCCGACGGGATCCAACGACTATGGCTACACCTTC
>TRBJ1-1|NA|13|TRBV19|NA
CASRRTANTEAFF
TGTGCCAGTAGGAGGACAGCGAACACTGAAGCTTTCTTT
>TRBJ1-1|NA|12|TRBV13|TRBD1
CASSATGGAAFF
TGTGCCAGCAGCGCCACAGGGGGCGCAGCTTTCTTT
>TRBJ2-1|NA|14|TRBV18|TRBD1
CASSPGTGNNEQFF
TGTGCCAGCTCCCCCGGGACAGGGAACAATGAGCAGTTCTTC
>TRBJ1-6|NA|15|TRBV19|TRBD1
CASSRDRVVNSPLHF
TGTGCCAGTAGTCGAGACAGGGTTGTTAATTCACCCCTCCACTTT
>TRBJ2-4|NA|16|TRBV19|TRBD2
CASSKSGTSGGNIQYF
TGTGCCAGTAGTAAGAGCGGGACTAGCGGGGGAAACATTCAGTACTTC
>TRBJ2-5|NA|15|TRBV28|TRBD2
CASSLTSPGLETQYF
TGTGCCAGCAGTCTGACTAGCCCCGGCTTGGAGACCCAGTACTTC
>TRBJ2-1|NA|16|TRBV7-6|TRBD2
CASSLVERGFFKEQFF
TGTGCCAGCAGCTTAGTTGAGCGGGGGTTTTTTAAGGAGCAGTTCTTC
>TRBJ2-2|few|14|TRBV5-1|NA
CASSSRGSTGELFF
TGCGCCAGCAGCTCGAGGGGGTCCACCGGGGAGCTGTTTTTT
>TRBJ1-4|NA|13|TRBV5-1|NA
CASATGSDEKLFF
TGCGCCAGCGCTACAGGGTCGGATGAAAAACTGTTTTTT
>TRBJ1-1|NA|14|TRBV11-3|NA
CASSFRSGNGEAFF
TGTGCCAGCAGCTTTAGGTCGGGGAATGGTGAAGCTTTCTTT
>TRBJ2-1|NA|11|TRBV12-3/TRBV12-4|NA
CASSLTNEQFF
TGTGCCAGCAGTTTGACTAACGAGCAGTTCTTC
>TRBJ2-1|NA|15|TRBV11-2|NA
CATRTMRRGGHEQFF
TGTGCCACCAGAACCATGAGAAGGGGGGGCCATGAGCAGTTCTTC
>TRBJ2-2|NA|18|TRBV5-1|NA
CASSLFFRDTRNTGELFF
TGCGCCAGCAGCTTGTTCTTCCGGGACACTAGAAACACCGGGGAGCTGTTTTTT
>TRBJ2-7|NA|15|TRBV14|TRBD1
CASSQRQGINYEQYF
TGTGCCAGCAGCCAGCGACAGGGAATAAACTACGAGCAGTACTTC
>TRBJ1-2|NA|14|TRBV6-1|NA
CASSEQDRLYGYTF
TGTGCCAGCAGTGAACAGGACAGACTCTATGGCTACACCTTC
>TRBJ2-3|NA|15|TRBV11-1|NA
CASSPRRGRTDTQYF
TGTGCCAGCAGTCCCAGGCGGGGGCGCACAGATACGCAGTATTTT
>TRBJ2-7|NA|17|TRBV3-1/TRBV3-2|TRBD2
CASSQVGLAGVSHEQYF
TGTGCCAGCAGCCAAGTCGGACTAGCGGGGGTCTCCCACGAGCAGTACTTC
>TRBJ1-1|NA|12|TRBV6-5|NA
CAIWTENTEAFF
TGTGCCATCTGGACAGAGAACACTGAAGCTTTCTTT
>TRBJ2-7|NA|16|TRBV19|NA
CASSTRGWGNSYEQYF
TGTGCCAGTAGTACAAGGGGTTGGGGAAACTCCTACGAGCAGTACTTC
>TRBJ1-3|NA|16|TRBV9|NA
CASSPRYRNSGNTIYF
TGTGCCAGCAGCCCTCGTTACAGGAACTCTGGAAACACCATATATTTT
>TRBJ1-2|NA|14|TRBV7-3|NA
CASSPQVTGYGYTF
TGTGCCAGCAGCCCCCAGGTCACTGGCTATGGCTACACCTTC
>TRBJ1-1|NA|14|TRBV7-9|NA
CASSLAGSSTEAFF
TGTGCCAGCAGCTTAGCGGGGAGTAGCACTGAAGCTTTCTTT
>TRBJ2-2|NA|18|TRBV18|TRBD1
CASSPPAGGAGITGELFF
TGTGCCAGCTCACCACCGGCAGGGGGCGCTGGGATCACCGGGGAGCTGTTTTTT
>TRBJ2-3|NA|14|TRBV29-1|NA
CSASGGLATDTQYF
TGCAGCGCGTCTGGTGGACTTGCCACAGATACGCAGTATTTT